This T cell receptor (beta chain) was identified during a study of blood T cell repertoires in COVID-19. Study in general: Material from acute and convalescent COVID-19 was sourced from the United States, Italy and Spain. From T cells, B-cell-depleted T cells, or PBMCs came the material, which was cDNA or gDNA.

This clone was seen only a few times. This CDR3 region has 14 residues. The germline V gene has CDR1 MRHNA and CDR2 SNTAGT. Trimming shortened V by 6 bases and J by 6 bases, and 14 bases separated the two germline ends. Data came from immunoSEQ multiplex PCR; TCRdb stores just in-frame clones and leaves some out. The data contain 150,000 to 180,000 clones, roughly four fifths of them singletons. The sequenced sample was peripheral blood. This TCR derives from a woman aged 55-70 years with acute or convalescent COVID-19. This chain uses TRBV6-4 with TRBJ2-2, with D perhaps TRBD2 (6 bases). CDR3 residues: CASRQLASAGELFF. CDR3 DNA sequence: TGTGCCAGCAGACAACTAGCTTCCGCCGGGGAGCTGTTTTTT.